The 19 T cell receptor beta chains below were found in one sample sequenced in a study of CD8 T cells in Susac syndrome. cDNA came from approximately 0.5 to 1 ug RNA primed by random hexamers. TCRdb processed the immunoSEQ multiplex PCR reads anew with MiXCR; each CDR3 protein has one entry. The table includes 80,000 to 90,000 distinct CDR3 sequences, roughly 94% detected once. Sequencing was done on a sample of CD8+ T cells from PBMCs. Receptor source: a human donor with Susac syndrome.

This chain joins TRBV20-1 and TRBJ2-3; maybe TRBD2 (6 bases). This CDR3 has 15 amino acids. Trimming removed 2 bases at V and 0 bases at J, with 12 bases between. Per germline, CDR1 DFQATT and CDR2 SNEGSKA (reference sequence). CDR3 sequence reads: CSARSRGLSTDTQYF. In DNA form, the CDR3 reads TGCAGTGCTAGATCTAGGGGACTGAGCACAGATACGCAGTATTTT.

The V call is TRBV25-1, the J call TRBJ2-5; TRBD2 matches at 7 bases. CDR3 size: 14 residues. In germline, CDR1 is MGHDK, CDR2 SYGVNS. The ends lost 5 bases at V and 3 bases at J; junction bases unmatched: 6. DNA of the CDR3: TGTGCCAGCAGTCGTTGGGGGGGGGAAGAGACCCAGTACTTC. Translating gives CASSRWGGEETQYF.

The CDR3 sequence is CASSPPGSWETQYF. For the CDR3, the DNA is TGTGCCAGCAGTCCCCCGGGGTCGTGGGAGACCCAGTACTTC. This rearrangement joins TRBV27 to TRBJ2-5; possibly TRBD2 for D (5 bases). CDR1 is MNHEY and CDR2 is SMNVEV in the germline V gene (reference sequence). The CDR3 consists of 14 residues. The V end was cut by 5 bases, the J end by 5 bases, with 15 bases between.

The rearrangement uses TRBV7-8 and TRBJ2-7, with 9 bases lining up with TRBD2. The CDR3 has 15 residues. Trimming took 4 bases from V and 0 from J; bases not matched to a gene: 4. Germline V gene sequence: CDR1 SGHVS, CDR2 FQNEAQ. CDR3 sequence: CASSSGTSPSYEQYF. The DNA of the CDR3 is TGTGCCAGCAGCTCAGGGACTAGCCCCTCCTACGAGCAGTACTTC. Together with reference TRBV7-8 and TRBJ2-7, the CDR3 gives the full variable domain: GAGVSQSPRYKVAKRGQDVALRCDPISGHVSLFWYQQALGQGPEFLTYFQNEAQLDKSGLPSDRFFAERPEGSVSTLKIQRTQQEDSAVYLCASSSGTSPSYEQYFGPGTRLTVT.

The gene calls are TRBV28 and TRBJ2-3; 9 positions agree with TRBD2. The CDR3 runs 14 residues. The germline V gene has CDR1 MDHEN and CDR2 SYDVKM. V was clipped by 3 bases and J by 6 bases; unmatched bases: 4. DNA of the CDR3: TGTGCCAGCAGTTTCCTAGCGGGAACGGATACGCAGTATTTT. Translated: CASSFLAGTDTQYF.

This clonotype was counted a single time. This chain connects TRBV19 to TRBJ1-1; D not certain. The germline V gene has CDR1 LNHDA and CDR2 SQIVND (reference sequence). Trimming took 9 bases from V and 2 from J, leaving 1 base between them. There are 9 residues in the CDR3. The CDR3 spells CARNTEAFF. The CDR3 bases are TGTGCCAGAAACACTGAAGCTTTCTTT.

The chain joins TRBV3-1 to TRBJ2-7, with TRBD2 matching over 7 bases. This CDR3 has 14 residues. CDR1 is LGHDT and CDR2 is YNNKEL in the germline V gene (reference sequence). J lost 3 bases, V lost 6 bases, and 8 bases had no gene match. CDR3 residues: CASSPQLAIYEQYF. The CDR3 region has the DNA TGTGCCAGCAGTCCCCAACTAGCGATCTACGAGCAGTACTTC.

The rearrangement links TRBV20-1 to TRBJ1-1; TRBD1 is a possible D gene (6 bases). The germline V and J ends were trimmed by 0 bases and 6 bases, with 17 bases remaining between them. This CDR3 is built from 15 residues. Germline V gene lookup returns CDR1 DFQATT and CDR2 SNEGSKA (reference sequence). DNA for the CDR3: TGCAGTGCTAGAGATTCCTACGCGGGGGCCCCTGAAGCTTTCTTT. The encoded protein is CSARDSYAGAPEAFF.

CDR3 sequence (DNA): TGTGCCACCAGTGATTTGGAGGGACCCTCCTACAATGAGCAGTTCTTC. It encodes CATSDLEGPSYNEQFF. The J gene is TRBJ2-1, the V gene TRBV24-1; D might be TRBD1 or TRBD2, each matching 5 bases. Germline V gives CDR1 KGHDR, CDR2 SFDVKD. With 0 bases removed from V and 0 bases from J, the gap between germline ends came to 8 bases. There are 16 residues in the CDR3.

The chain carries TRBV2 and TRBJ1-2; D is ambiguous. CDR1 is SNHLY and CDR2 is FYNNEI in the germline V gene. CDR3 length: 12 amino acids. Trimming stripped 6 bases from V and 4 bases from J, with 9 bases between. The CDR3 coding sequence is TGTGCCAGCAGCCGGGAATCCTATGGCTACACCTTC. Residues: CASSRESYGYTF.

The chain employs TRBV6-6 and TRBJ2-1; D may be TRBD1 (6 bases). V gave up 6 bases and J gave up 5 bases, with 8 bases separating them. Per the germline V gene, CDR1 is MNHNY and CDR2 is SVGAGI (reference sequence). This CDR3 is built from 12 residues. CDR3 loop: CASSRQDNEQFF. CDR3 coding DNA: TGTGCCAGCAGCCGACAGGACAATGAGCAGTTCTTC.

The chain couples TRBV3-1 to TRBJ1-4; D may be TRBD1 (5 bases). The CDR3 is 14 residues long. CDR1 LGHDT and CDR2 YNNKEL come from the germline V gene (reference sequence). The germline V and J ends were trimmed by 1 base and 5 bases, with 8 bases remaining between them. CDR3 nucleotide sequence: TGTGCCAGCAGCCAAGTAGGGACGAATGAAAAACTGTTTTTT. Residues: CASSQVGTNEKLFF.

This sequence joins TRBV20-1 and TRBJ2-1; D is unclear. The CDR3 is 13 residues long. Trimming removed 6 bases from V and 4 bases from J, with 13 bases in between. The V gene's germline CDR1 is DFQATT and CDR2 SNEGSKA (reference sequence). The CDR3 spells CSAAGGDYNEQFF. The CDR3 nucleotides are TGCAGTGCGGCCGGCGGAGATTACAATGAGCAGTTCTTC.

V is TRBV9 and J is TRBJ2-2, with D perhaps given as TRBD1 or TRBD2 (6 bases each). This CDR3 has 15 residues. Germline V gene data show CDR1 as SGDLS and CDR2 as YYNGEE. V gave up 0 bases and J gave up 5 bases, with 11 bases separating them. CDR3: CASSVEQGGTGELFF. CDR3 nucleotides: TGTGCCAGCAGCGTAGAACAGGGAGGTACCGGGGAGCTGTTTTTT.

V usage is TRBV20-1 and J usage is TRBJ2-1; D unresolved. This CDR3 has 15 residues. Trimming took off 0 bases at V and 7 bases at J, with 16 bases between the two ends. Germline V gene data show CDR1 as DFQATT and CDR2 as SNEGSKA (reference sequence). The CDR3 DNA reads TGCAGTGCTAGAGATCGGGTGGGCTCAATGAATGAGCAGTTCTTC. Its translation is CSARDRVGSMNEQFF.

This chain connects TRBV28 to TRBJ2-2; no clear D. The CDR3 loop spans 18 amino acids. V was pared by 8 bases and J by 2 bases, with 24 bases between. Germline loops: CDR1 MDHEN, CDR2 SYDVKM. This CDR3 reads CASSPGRIGESNTGELFF. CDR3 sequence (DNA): TGTGCCAGCTCCCCTGGGCGGATTGGCGAATCAAACACCGGGGAGCTGTTTTTT.

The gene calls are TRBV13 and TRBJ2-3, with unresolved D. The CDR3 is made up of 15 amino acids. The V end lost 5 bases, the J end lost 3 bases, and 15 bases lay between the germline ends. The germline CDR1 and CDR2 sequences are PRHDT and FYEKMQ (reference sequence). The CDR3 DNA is TGTGCCAGCAGCCCGCTGGGTTTAGGAACAGATACGCAGTATTTT. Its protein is CASSPLGLGTDTQYF.

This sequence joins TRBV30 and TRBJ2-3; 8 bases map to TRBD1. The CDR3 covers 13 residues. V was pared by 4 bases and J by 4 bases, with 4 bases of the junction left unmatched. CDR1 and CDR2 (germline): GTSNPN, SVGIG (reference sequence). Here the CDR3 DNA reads TGTGCCTGGATGGCAGGGGGCCCAGATACGCAGTATTTT. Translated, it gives CAWMAGGPDTQYF.

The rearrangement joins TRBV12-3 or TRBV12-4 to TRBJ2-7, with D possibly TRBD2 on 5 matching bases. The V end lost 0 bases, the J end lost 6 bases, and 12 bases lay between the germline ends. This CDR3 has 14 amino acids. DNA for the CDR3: TGTGCCAGCAGTTTAGCGGCAACCAGCGGCGAGCAGTACTTC. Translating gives CASSLAATSGEQYF.